The 3 T cell receptor beta chains presented below share a single source sample, sequenced in a study of cytomegalovirus exposure and HLA in healthy donors. PCR employed 60 Vbeta and 13 Jbeta primers. The repertoire was sequenced with immunoSEQ multiplex PCR; TCRdb's copy has only in-frame clones and lacks some. Of 100,000 to 150,000 clones listed, 75% to 85% are singletons. The source material was PBMCs. The origin of the receptors is a middle-aged woman in good health and CMV-seropositive.

The genes are TRBV2 and TRBJ2-1, with a possible D match to TRBD2 (6 bases). The ends were cut back, 2 bases at V and 0 bases at J, with 11 bases in the middle. CDR3 length: 16 amino acids. Germline V gene lookup returns CDR1 SNHLY and CDR2 FYNNEI. CDR3: CASSEKPGSSYNEQFF. The CDR3 DNA reads TGTGCCAGCAGTGAAAAGCCCGGGAGCTCCTACAATGAGCAGTTCTTC.

The chain recombines TRBV19 with TRBJ1-2; D perhaps matches TRBD1 (5 bases). CDR1 and CDR2 (germline): LNHDA, SQIVND (reference sequence). The length of the CDR3 is 14 residues. V lost 6 bases and J lost 7, with 18 bases in between. CDR3 nucleotides: TGTGCCAGTAGGAGAACCGGGACTTCTCTTGGCTACACCTTC. Amino acid sequence: CASRRTGTSLGYTF.

The chain is built from TRBV5-1 and TRBJ1-4; TRBD1 aligns across 9 bases. The V and J ends lost 0 bases and 8 bases, in that order; junction bases with no gene match: 8. This CDR3 region has 16 residues. Germline CDR1 and CDR2: SGHRS and YFSETQ. The CDR3 nucleotides read TGCGCCAGCAGCTTGGAACCGGGACAGGGAGTCGAAAAACTGTTTTTT. Protein sequence: CASSLEPGQGVEKLFF.